Included here is one T cell receptor (beta chain) sequence, with context. Alongside a J-beta primer mix, a sample-barcoded 5' primer served in a second PCR lasting about 6 to 11 cycles. Each sample yielded at least 2.5 million CDR3-containing paired-end reads. TCRdb itself ran the 5' RACE reads through MiXCR, one entry per CDR3 protein. The sample carries some 760,000 distinct CDR3 sequences, approximately 25% recorded once. Trimming removed 3 bases from V and 7 bases from J, with 10 bases in between. The germline V gene encodes CDR1 MDHEN and CDR2 SYDVKM. The length of the CDR3 is 13 residues. This specimen belongs to a study of blood T cells in healthy people across ages. A further study also used this sample, focusing on T cells of mothers and their children. That study reports: Related mother-child pairs showed slightly, non-significantly higher overlap than unrelated pairs.

The sequencing input was blood. The sequence derives from a boy aged 5-17 years in good health. The genes are TRBV28 and TRBJ2-1, with D possibly TRBD1 on 6 matching bases. The CDR3 loop is CASSFRTDNEQFF. As DNA, the CDR3 is TGTGCCAGCAGTTTCCGGACAGATAATGAGCAGTTCTTC.